This is a list of T cell receptor beta chains from one sample in a study of T cells in Graves' hyperthyroidism and ophthalmopathy. TCRdb recomputed calls from the multiplex PCR reads with MiXCR, one row per CDR3 protein. The table shows hundreds of thousands of distinct CDR3 sequences, with 14% occurring only once. The sample was blood. These receptors were collected from a woman aged 18-29 years with Graves' hyperthyroidism. The CDR3 runs from the conserved cysteine through the conserved F or W. A D gene is named only where the DNA matches it firmly. For some rows the clone size is stated as once, few or many, or as a class when expanded; others skip it.

v_call,clone_size,d_call,j_call,cdr3_nt,cdr3_aa
TRBV4-1,few,NA,TRBJ2-5,TGCGCCAGGGTTAAAGGAGGGCCGAAAGGACAAGAGACCCAGTACTTC,CARVKGGPKGQETQYF
TRBV2,NA,TRBD2,TRBJ2-2,TGTGCCAGCACGGAGAGCGGGAGGGGGAAGACCGGGGAGCTGTTTTTT,CASTESGRGKTGELFF
TRBV5-1,many,NA,TRBJ2-7,TGCGCCAGCTGTTCCGGGAGCTCCTACGAGCAGTACTTC,CASCSGSSYEQYF
TRBV7-9,few,TRBD1,TRBJ2-4,TGTGCCAGCAGCGCGACAGGGGGTAGGAACATTCAGTACTTC,CASSATGGRNIQYF
TRBV11-2,NA,TRBD2,TRBJ2-7,TGTGCCAGCAGCTTAGTTCCGGGACTAGCGGAGCACGAGCAGTACTTC,CASSLVPGLAEHEQYF
TRBV19,few,NA,TRBJ1-2,TGTGCCTCCAGCGGTGGTGCCTTTAACTATGGCTACACCTTC,CASSGGAFNYGYTF
TRBV12-3/TRBV12-4,NA,TRBD2,TRBJ2-2,TGTGCCAGCAGTTTAAGAGGACTAGCGGGAGAGGTCACCGGGGAGCTGTTTTTT,CASSLRGLAGEVTGELFF
TRBV5-1,many,NA,TRBJ2-1,TGCGCCAGCAGTCCCCTCTCCTACAATGAGCAGTTCTTC,CASSPLSYNEQFF
TRBV30,few,NA,TRBJ1-5,TGTGCCTGGAGTGTACGCCAGGCAGGGAGGGATCAGCCCCAGCATTTT,CAWSVRQAGRDQPQHF
TRBV6-2/TRBV6-3,NA,NA,TRBJ2-6,TGTGCCAGCAGTTGGACGGCTTCCGTCCTGACTTTC,CASSWTASVLTF
TRBV6-1,NA,NA,TRBJ2-1,TGTGCCATCGCTATCCACAATGAGCAGTTCTTC,CAIAIHNEQFF
TRBV4-1,NA,TRBD2,TRBJ2-2,TGCGCCAGCAGCCAAGTAAAACTAGCGTACACCGGGGAGCTGTTTTTT,CASSQVKLAYTGELFF
TRBV19,NA,TRBD2,TRBJ2-1,TGTGCCAGTACCAGGGGACTAGCGGGTCCTAATGAGCAGTTCTTC,CASTRGLAGPNEQFF
TRBV30,many,NA,TRBJ2-7,TGTGCCTGGAGTCGAGCCGCGGCCTACGAGCAGTACTTC,CAWSRAAAYEQYF
TRBV7-9,many,NA,TRBJ1-2,TGTGCCAGCAGCTTAGTGGCAGGAGCTAACTATGGCTACACCTTC,CASSLVAGANYGYTF
TRBV28,many,NA,TRBJ1-5,TGTGCCAGCAGATGGACGGGCAACAATCAGCCCCAGCATTTT,CASRWTGNNQPQHF
TRBV20-1,NA,TRBD2,TRBJ2-7,TGCAGTGCTAGAGATCACCCGGGAGGGCCCTACGAGCAGTACTTC,CSARDHPGGPYEQYF
TRBV4-3,few,NA,TRBJ2-2,TGCGCCAGCAGCCGAGGGGGACGATTGAACACCGGGGAGCTGTTTTTT,CASSRGGRLNTGELFF
TRBV28,few,NA,TRBJ2-7,TGTGCCAGCAGCTGGTTAGGGGCCTACGAGCAGTACTTC,CASSWLGAYEQYF
TRBV9,few,NA,TRBJ2-1,TGTGCCAGCAGCCAGGGGACCGGGACCTACAATGAGCAGTTCTTC,CASSQGTGTYNEQFF
TRBV4-1,few,NA,TRBJ1-1,TGCGCCAGCAGCCAACAGAGTTACACTGAAGCTTTCTTT,CASSQQSYTEAFF
TRBV27,many,NA,TRBJ2-7,TGTGCCAGCAGTCAAGACTGGTCCTACGAGCAGTACTTC,CASSQDWSYEQYF
TRBV20-1,few,NA,TRBJ2-2,TGCAGTGCTAGAGATATTGCGACTAACACCGGGGAGCTGTTTTTT,CSARDIATNTGELFF
TRBV28,many,TRBD2,TRBJ2-1,TGTCGGACTAGCGGGCCCTACAATGAGCAGTTCTTC,CRTSGPYNEQFF
TRBV4-1,NA,NA,TRBJ2-7,TGCGCCAGCAGCCAAGATCCAGGGGGGAGCTCCTACGAGCAGTACTTC,CASSQDPGGSSYEQYF
TRBV9,many,TRBD2,TRBJ2-1,TGTGCCAGCAGCGTAGCCCCCCACAGCGGGGGTGAGCAGTTCTTC,CASSVAPHSGGEQFF
TRBV30,many,NA,TRBJ2-7,TGTGCCTGGAAGGTCGGGGGTAAGCCGTACGAGCAGTACTTC,CAWKVGGKPYEQYF
TRBV6-1,NA,TRBD1,TRBJ1-5,TGTGCCAGCAGCCGCCTTGGACAGGGAGGGAATCAGCCCCAGCATTTT,CASSRLGQGGNQPQHF
TRBV7-9,many,TRBD2,TRBJ2-1,TGTGCCAGCAGACCCTCAAGACTAGCGGGAGTGGATGAGCAGTTCTTC,CASRPSRLAGVDEQFF
TRBV9,NA,NA,TRBJ2-7,TGTGCCAGCAGCGTAGATCTTTCAGGCCTCGAGCAGTACTTC,CASSVDLSGLEQYF
TRBV5-6,many,NA,TRBJ2-7,TGTGCCAGCAGCTCCTCTACCTACGAGCAGTACTTC,CASSSSTYEQYF
TRBV14,NA,NA,TRBJ2-1,TGTGCCAGCAGCCAAGACAGCCCAGTGAGGACGGAGCAGTTCTTC,CASSQDSPVRTEQFF
TRBV20-1,NA,TRBD2,TRBJ2-1,TGCAGTGCTAGAGGTAATAGCGGGAGGCCCTCCTACAATGAGCAGTTCTTC,CSARGNSGRPSYNEQFF
TRBV6-1,NA,TRBD1,TRBJ2-3,TGTGCCAGCAGTGCCTTGAGGGGGCCCCTCACAGATACGCAGTATTTT,CASSALRGPLTDTQYF
TRBV5-1,NA,TRBD1,TRBJ2-1,TGCGCCAGCAGCTGGGATACAGGGGGCTCCTACAATGAGCAGTTCTTC,CASSWDTGGSYNEQFF
TRBV30,many,NA,TRBJ1-1,TGTGCCTCATTCGGGGGGGGCGTGAACACTGAAGCTTTCTTT,CASFGGGVNTEAFF
TRBV19,few,NA,TRBJ2-1,TGTGCCAGTAGTAGTCCGGGAGATGTCCACAATGAGCAGTTCTTC,CASSSPGDVHNEQFF
TRBV24-1,few,TRBD1,TRBJ2-1,TGTGCCACCAGTGGGTCCGGGACAGGGGGTTTGGGGGAGCAGTTCTTC,CATSGSGTGGLGEQFF
TRBV20-1,few,NA,TRBJ2-2,TGCAGTGCTTATAGCGGGAACACCGGGGAGCTGTTTTTT,CSAYSGNTGELFF
TRBV29-1,NA,TRBD1,TRBJ2-7,TGCAGCGGTCAGGGGGCTGCCTACGAGCAGTACTTC,CSGQGAAYEQYF
TRBV5-5,many,NA,TRBJ1-1,TGTGCCAGCGCCCTGATAGGCTTCACTGAAGCTTTCTTT,CASALIGFTEAFF
TRBV7-9,many,NA,TRBJ2-3,TGTGCCAGCAGCTTAGCAATGGCGGGTCCCCCAGATACGCAGTATTTT,CASSLAMAGPPDTQYF
TRBV29-1,NA,TRBD2,TRBJ2-7,TGCAGCGTGACGTTACCGGGACTAGATTACTACGAGCAGTACTTC,CSVTLPGLDYYEQYF
TRBV12-3/TRBV12-4,many,NA,TRBJ2-1,TGTGCCAGCAGTTTGGACCAGTTCGCTGAGCAGTTCTTC,CASSLDQFAEQFF
TRBV3-1,many,TRBD2,TRBJ2-7,TGTGCCAGCAGCCAAGATACGCGACTAGCGGCTTCCTACGAGCAGTACTTC,CASSQDTRLAASYEQYF
TRBV27,many,TRBD1,TRBJ1-5,TGTGCCAGCAGTTTACAAGGGGGCCTTGGTCAGCCCCAGCATTTT,CASSLQGGLGQPQHF
TRBV12-5,NA,NA,TRBJ2-1,TGTGCTAGTGCCAGTAGCGGAAATGAGCAGTTCTTC,CASASSGNEQFF
TRBV12-3/TRBV12-4,NA,NA,TRBJ2-5,TGTGCCAGCAGTTTTTCAGGGGCACAAGAGACCCAGTACTTC,CASSFSGAQETQYF
TRBV7-9,few,TRBD1,TRBJ2-2,TGTGCCAGCAGCCCCCGGGACAGGGAGCGCGGGAGCACCGGGGAGCTGTTTTTT,CASSPRDRERGSTGELFF